A selection of T cell receptor beta chains follows, all from one sample in a study of T cell changes during pregnancy in multiple sclerosis. Generated by immunoSEQ multiplex PCR, the TCRdb table keeps only in-frame clones and is missing some. The sample has 45,000 or so clones, roughly 95% seen once. The source was peripheral blood, collected in the second trimester of pregnancy. The receptor set was obtained from a female donor with multiple sclerosis, enrolled in a pregnancy study. CDR3s include the opening cysteine and the closing phenylalanine or tryptophan. A D gene is named only where the DNA matches it firmly. Part of the rows lack a size; the others show once, few, many or a class for expanded clones.

J | size | D | V | CDR3 | DNA
TRBJ2-3 | - | - | TRBV10-1 | CASSEGSTITDTQYF | TGCGCCAGCAGTGAAGGGTCGACTATTACAGATACGCAGTATTTT
TRBJ1-1 | - | TRBD1 | TRBV11-1 | CASTPLGQVEQGAFF | TGTGCCAGCACCCCATTGGGACAGGTTGAACAGGGGGCTTTCTTT
TRBJ2-1 | - | TRBD2 | TRBV7-9 | CASSLAASGVSNEQFF | TGTGCCAGCAGCTTAGCTGCTAGCGGGGTTAGTAATGAGCAGTTCTTC
TRBJ1-6 | - | TRBD1 | TRBV5-6 | CASSSGQVSVYNSPLHF | TGTGCCAGCAGCTCTGGACAGGTATCGGTCTATAATTCACCCCTCCACTTT
TRBJ2-3 | - | TRBD1 | TRBV7-2 | CASGADRGKTDTQYF | TGTGCCAGTGGCGCGGACAGGGGAAAGACAGATACGCAGTATTTT
TRBJ1-5 | - | TRBD1 | TRBV6-6 | CASKGQGADQPQHF | TGTGCCAGCAAGGGTCAGGGGGCGGATCAGCCCCAGCATTTT
TRBJ1-2 | - | - | TRBV19 | CASKEGPANYGYTF | TGTGCCAGTAAAGAGGGCCCAGCTAACTATGGCTACACCTTC
TRBJ1-2 | once | - | TRBV2 | CASSGSSFLNYGYTF | TGTGCCAGCAGTGGTTCTTCTTTCCTTAACTATGGCTACACCTTC
TRBJ2-3 | - | TRBD2 | TRBV5-4 | CASSWGSGGGADTQYF | TGTGCCAGCAGCTGGGGGTCGGGCGGGGGGGCGGATACGCAGTATTTT
TRBJ1-5 | - | TRBD1 | TRBV28 | CASSSWVGTGDQPQHF | TGTGCCAGCAGTTCCTGGGTGGGGACAGGGGATCAGCCCCAGCATTTT
TRBJ2-2 | - | TRBD2 | TRBV19 | CASRPLTSVSSGELFF | TGTGCCAGTAGGCCCCTCACTAGCGTGTCGTCCGGGGAGCTGTTTTTT
TRBJ1-5 | - | - | TRBV7-9 | CASSVQGNQPQHF | TGTGCCAGCAGCGTTCAGGGAAATCAGCCCCAGCATTTT
TRBJ2-5 | once | - | TRBV19 | CASSIQGPQETQYF | TGTGCCAGTAGTATACAGGGCCCCCAAGAGACCCAGTACTTC
TRBJ2-5 | - | TRBD2 | TRBV18 | CASSPSTSRSETQYF | TGTGCCAGCTCACCCTCGACTAGCAGGTCAGAGACCCAGTACTTC
TRBJ2-7 | - | TRBD2 | TRBV28 | CASSYPTSGVYEQYF | TGTGCCAGCAGTTACCCGACTAGCGGGGTCTACGAGCAGTACTTC
TRBJ2-5 | - | - | TRBV10-3 | CATRTTEETQYF | TGTGCCACCAGGACTACGGAGGAGACCCAGTACTTC
TRBJ2-5 | - | TRBD2 | TRBV5-4 | CASSLVFRSGRSQETQYF | TGTGCCAGCAGCTTGGTCTTCCGAAGCGGGAGATCCCAAGAGACCCAGTACTTC
TRBJ2-1 | - | TRBD1 | TRBV4-3 | CASSQDRGTGVYEQFF | TGCGCCAGCAGCCAAGATCGGGGGACAGGGGTATATGAGCAGTTCTTC
TRBJ1-5 | - | - | TRBV7-8 | CASSILTSLAPQHF | TGTGCCAGCAGTATCTTGACTTCTCTGGCGCCCCAGCATTTT
TRBJ2-7 | few | - | TRBV28 | CASRDAGRGQYF | TGTGCCAGCAGGGACGCGGGGAGAGGGCAGTACTTC
TRBJ2-1 | - | - | TRBV12-5 | CASGWGLSGDSYNEQFF | TGTGCTAGTGGTTGGGGCCTTTCAGGGGACTCCTACAATGAGCAGTTCTTC
TRBJ1-2 | - | - | TRBV2 | CARRELNYGYTF | TGTGCCAGGAGGGAGTTGAACTATGGCTACACCTTC